This T cell receptor (beta chain) was found in a study of shared clonotypes between healthy human individuals. Positive CCR7 selection of CD45RO-negative cells yielded the naive CD8 cells, and terminally differentiated effector memory CD45RA+ cells were excluded. Using immunoSEQ multiplex PCR, the repertoire was profiled, and TCRdb retains in-frame clones only, with some absent. The sample consists of about 750,000 clones, about 92% of them appearing once. This clone came up a few times. A read error may account for a junction end that differs from germline. Germline V gene data show CDR1 as MRHNA and CDR2 as SNTAGT. The CDR3 contains 13 residues.

The chain uses TRBV6-4 and TRBJ2-1, with 11 bases fitting TRBD2. What was sequenced was naive CD8+ T cells sorted from blood. The receptor was derived from a man aged 25-40 years in good health. The CDR3 protein is CASSDSGTSGQFF. The DNA for the CDR3 is TGTGCCAGCAGCGACTCCGGGACTAGCGGGCAGTTCTTC.